The 30 T cell receptor beta chains below come from one sample, sequenced in a study of response to subunit inactivated influenza vaccine. TCRdb passed the RT-PCR reads through MiXCR, listing each CDR3 protein once. Of about 570,000 distinct CDR3 sequences in the sample, 11% were seen once. These data also featured in a second study, about T cells expressing NK-cell markers. That study adds: The authors made TCR beta cDNA libraries by 5'RACE template switching. This switching added a universal primer site and UMIs.

The input for sequencing was PBMCs from blood, taken on the day of vaccination. These receptors all stem from a man aged 45-60 years who received an inactivated influenza vaccine.

This clonotype was detected only a few times. V and J are TRBV5-1 and TRBJ2-5; perhaps TRBD2 as D (5 bases). The germline CDR1 and CDR2 sequences are SGHRS and YFSETQ. The CDR3 contains 15 residues. Trimming stripped 0 bases from V and 2 bases from J, with 11 bases between. This CDR3 reads CASSLVGRRQETQYF. The CDR3 DNA is TGCGCCAGCAGCTTGGTGGGCAGGAGGCAAGAGACCCAGTACTTC.

V is TRBV12-3 or TRBV12-4 and J is TRBJ2-7; D is unresolved. The CDR3 length is 11 residues. Trimming removed 6 bases from V and 9 bases from J, with 12 bases in between. The CDR3: CASRASIVQYF. In DNA, the CDR3 is TGTGCCAGCAGGGCCTCGATTGTGCAGTACTTC.

This clonotype showed up just a few times. The chain has TRBV5-1 and TRBJ2-4; 7 bases are shared with TRBD1. The V segment lost 2 bases and the J segment 4 bases; nucleotides outside the gene matches: 3. CDR3 size: 14 residues. Germline V gene data show CDR1 as SGHRS and CDR2 as YFSETQ. CDR3 sequence reads: CASSFQGEKNIQYF. The CDR3 DNA sequence: TGCGCCAGCAGCTTTCAGGGGGAAAAAAACATTCAGTACTTC.

This clonotype was recorded at least ten times. The V and J genes are TRBV24-1 and TRBJ2-3, with a possible D match to TRBD1 (5 bases). Between the trimmed V and J ends, which lost 4 bases and 2 bases, there was a span of 12 bases. This CDR3 contains 15 residues. The germline V gene encodes CDR1 KGHDR and CDR2 SFDVKD. The CDR3, as DNA: TGTGCCACCAGTGACGAACCAGGGTACACAGATACGCAGTATTTT. Protein sequence: CATSDEPGYTDTQYF.

This clonotype was observed at least ten times. The genes are TRBV20-1 and TRBJ1-2; TRBD1 is a possible D gene (6 bases). Germline V gene data show CDR1 as DFQATT and CDR2 as SNEGSKA (reference sequence). The V end was cut by 2 bases, the J end by 6 bases, with 10 bases between. This CDR3 contains 12 residues. CDR3 protein: CSARPQGDGYTF. CDR3 sequence (DNA): TGCAGTGCTAGACCACAGGGTGATGGCTACACCTTC.

The sample holds a few counts of this clonotype. This chain connects TRBV19 to TRBJ2-5; D is perhaps TRBD1 (7 bases). This CDR3 is 16 amino acids long. Trimming removed 3 bases from V and 8 bases from J, with 22 bases in between. Germline values: CDR1 LNHDA, CDR2 SQIVND (reference sequence). The CDR3 loop reads CASSMLDIGQGGTQYF. The CDR3 DNA is TGTGCCAGTAGTATGTTGGATATTGGTCAGGGGGGAACCCAGTACTTC.

V usage is TRBV18 and J usage is TRBJ2-5, with no clear D. V was shortened by 8 bases and J by 5 bases, with 9 bases between the two germline ends. CDR3 length: 11 amino acids. The germline gives CDR1 KGHSH, CDR2 LQKENI. The CDR3 reads CASAAYETQYF. CDR3 coding DNA: TGTGCCAGCGCCGCTTACGAGACCCAGTACTTC. The full variable domain, rest sourced from reference TRBV18 and TRBJ2-5, is NAGVMQNPRHLVRRRGQEARLRCSPMKGHSHVYWYRQLPEEGLKFMVYLQKENIIDESGMPKERFSAEFPKEGPSILRIQQVVRGDSAAYFCASAAYETQYFGPGTRLLVL.

V is TRBV4-3 and J is TRBJ2-1; 7 bases align to TRBD2. The V segment lost 0 bases and the J segment 3 bases; nucleotides outside the gene matches: 5. Germline V CDR1 and CDR2: LGHNA, YSLEER. The CDR3 is made up of 16 amino acids. The chain's CDR3 is CASSQDLSGNYNEQFF. As DNA, the CDR3 is TGCGCCAGCAGCCAAGATTTGAGCGGGAACTACAATGAGCAGTTCTTC.

The chain couples TRBV12-3 or TRBV12-4 to TRBJ2-3, with TRBD2 identical over 7 bases. The CDR3 is 13 amino acids. V lost 6 bases and J lost 6; bases outside the gene matches: 6. CDR3 region: CASSVAGADTQYF. The DNA of the CDR3 is TGTGCCAGCAGCGTCGCGGGAGCGGATACGCAGTATTTT.

This clonotype was seen more than once but under ten times. The V gene is TRBV30, the J gene TRBJ2-1; the D is unclear. V dropped 5 bases and J dropped 5 bases, with 10 bases sitting between them. In germline, CDR1 is GTSNPN, CDR2 SVGIG (reference sequence). The CDR3 length is 12 residues. The CDR3 region has the DNA TGTGCCTGGGGGATACAAAACAATGAGCAGTTCTTC. It yields the protein CAWGIQNNEQFF.

This clonotype was observed a handful of times. The J gene is TRBJ2-3, the V gene TRBV12-3 or TRBV12-4; D remains unclear. V shed 6 bases and J shed 4 bases, with 11 bases lying between them. This CDR3 is built from 13 residues. The DNA for the CDR3 is TGTGCCAGCAGCCCCGCGCAGCCAGATACGCAGTATTTT. The encoded protein is CASSPAQPDTQYF.

This clonotype was found a few times. The chain couples TRBV5-1 to TRBJ1-1, with 7 positions matching TRBD1. CDR3 size: 13 residues. The V gene end was trimmed by 5 bases and the J gene end by 6 bases; junction bases not matched to a gene: 7. The germline CDR1 and CDR2 sequences are SGHRS and YFSETQ. The CDR3 protein is CASRFRGDSEAFF. CDR3 nucleotide sequence: TGCGCCAGCAGGTTCAGGGGGGACTCTGAAGCTTTCTTT. The full variable domain, with the rest looked up from reference TRBV5-1 and TRBJ1-1, is KAGVTQTPRYLIKTRGQQVTLSCSPISGHRSVSWYQQTPGQGLQFLFEYFSETQRNKGNFPGRFSGRQFSNSRSEMNVSTLELGDSALYLCASRFRGDSEAFFGQGTRLTVV.

This chain connects TRBV20-1 to TRBJ2-7, with D possibly matching TRBD1 (6 bases). CDR3 size: 12 residues. Germline CDR1 reads DFQATT; CDR2 reads SNEGSKA (reference sequence). V lost 3 bases to trimming and J lost 4 bases, with 10 bases between them. This CDR3 is CSARRGQYEQYF. The CDR3 DNA reads TGCAGTGCTAGGCGAGGACAGTACGAGCAGTACTTC.

The rearrangement uses TRBV3-1 and TRBJ2-7; D is undetermined. CDR1 and CDR2 from the germline V gene are LGHDT and YNNKEL (reference sequence). V lost 0 bases and J lost 4, with 22 bases in between. The length of the CDR3 is 18 residues. CDR3 nucleotide sequence: TGTGCCAGCAGCCAAGATTGGATCCCCCCCGGACCGAAATACGAGCAGTACTTC. Its translation: CASSQDWIPPGPKYEQYF.

The rearrangement joins TRBV20-1 to TRBJ2-6; D is unresolved. The CDR3 has 14 residues. The germline V and J ends were trimmed by 1 base and 1 base, with 5 bases remaining between them. Germline V lookup: CDR1 DFQATT, CDR2 SNEGSKA (reference sequence). The CDR3 coding sequence is TGCAGTGCTAGAGGGGGTTCTGGGGCCAACGTCCTGACTTTC. Translated: CSARGGSGANVLTF.

This clonotype was detected many times. The gene calls are TRBV12-3 or TRBV12-4 and TRBJ1-1, with a weak D call TRBD1 (6 bases). The CDR3 is 14 amino acids. V lost 5 bases and J lost 0, with 10 bases in between. The CDR3 here is CASSPGDLNTEAFF. CDR3 DNA sequence: TGTGCCAGCAGTCCAGGGGACCTGAACACTGAAGCTTTCTTT.

This chain connects TRBV7-9 to TRBJ1-3; D not certain. V was shortened by 1 base and J by 4 bases, with 11 bases between the two germline ends. This CDR3 contains 15 residues. Germline assignment: CDR1 SEHNR and CDR2 FQNEAQ (reference sequence). Here the CDR3 DNA reads TGTGCCAGCAGCTTAGGGAGCTCGCGGGGAAACACCATATATTTT. It translates to CASSLGSSRGNTIYF.

The chain has TRBV5-1 and TRBJ1-2; maybe TRBD1 (5 bases). The CDR3 covers 13 residues. CDR1 is SGHRS, CDR2 YFSETQ, per germline. Trimming cost V 2 bases and J 6 bases, with 11 bases left between them. CDR3 protein: CASSFQGLDGYTF. CDR3 bases: TGCGCCAGCAGCTTTCAGGGTTTGGATGGCTACACCTTC. The full variable domain, in which reference TRBV5-1 and TRBJ1-2 provide the parts outside the CDR3, is KAGVTQTPRYLIKTRGQQVTLSCSPISGHRSVSWYQQTPGQGLQFLFEYFSETQRNKGNFPGRFSGRQFSNSRSEMNVSTLELGDSALYLCASSFQGLDGYTFGSGTRLTVV.

The rearrangement links TRBV10-2 to TRBJ2-5; no clear D. The CDR3 loop spans 13 amino acids. Trimming removed 2 bases at V and 5 bases at J, with 9 bases between. Per the germline V gene, CDR1 is WSHSY and CDR2 is SAAADI. In nucleotides, the CDR3 is TGCGCCAGCAGTGAGATTGGGCAGGAGACCCAGTACTTC. As protein: CASSEIGQETQYF.

This clonotype has just a few counts. The rearrangement links TRBV10-2 to TRBJ2-7; TRBD1 matches at 7 bases. Germline V gene data show CDR1 as WSHSY and CDR2 as SAAADI. Trimming at V came to 5 bases and at J to 6 bases, leaving 7 bases not matched to a gene. The CDR3 runs to 13 residues. DNA for the CDR3: TGCGCCAGCAGTACCGCCAGGGGGTTCGAGCAGTACTTC. It is translated as CASSTARGFEQYF.

This clonotype was recorded many times. The J gene is TRBJ2-3, the V gene TRBV29-1; 10 bases map to TRBD1. This CDR3 comprises 14 residues. Germline assignment: CDR1 SQVTM and CDR2 ANQGSEA. The ends lost 8 bases at V and 3 bases at J; junction bases unmatched: 8. CDR3: CSTSTGGGTDTQYF. CDR3 DNA: TGCAGCACCTCGACAGGGGGCGGGACAGATACGCAGTATTTT.

In this sample, this clonotype turned up many times. The rearrangement joins TRBV29-1 to TRBJ2-5; 8 bases map to TRBD1. V lost 2 bases to trimming and J lost 5 bases; unmatched junction nucleotides: 10. Germline CDR1 SQVTM, CDR2 ANQGSEA. The CDR3 totals 15 residues. In DNA, the CDR3 is TGCAGCGTTGAATTCAGAGGACAGGGAGTTGAGACCCAGTACTTC. Protein: CSVEFRGQGVETQYF.

This clonotype was seen only a few times. V and J are TRBV18 and TRBJ2-7; tentative D call: TRBD2 (5 bases). This CDR3 is built from 15 residues. V was cut by 5 bases and J by 2 bases, with 16 bases left in between. Germline V gene lookup returns CDR1 KGHSH and CDR2 LQKENI. CDR3 coding DNA: TGTGCCAGCTCAGTTACAGAGGGTATCCCCTACGAGCAGTACTTC. Translated, it gives CASSVTEGIPYEQYF.

This clonotype has just a few counts. The chain is built from TRBV19 and TRBJ2-3; 8 positions match TRBD1. Germline loops: CDR1 LNHDA, CDR2 SQIVND (reference sequence). The V gene end was trimmed by 6 bases and the J gene end by 4 bases; junction bases not matched to a gene: 6. CDR3 length: 14 residues. In DNA form, the CDR3 reads TGTGCCAGTAGACCGGACAGGGCGTCAGATACGCAGTATTTT. It specifies CASRPDRASDTQYF.

In this sample, this clonotype turned up a few times. The chain has TRBV11-1 and TRBJ2-6; D remains unclear. Between the trimmed V and J ends, which lost 5 bases and 1 base, there was a span of 12 bases. Looked up from germline, CDR1 is SGHAT and CDR2 is FQDESV (reference sequence). This CDR3 contains 16 residues. CDR3 protein: CASSPRVGSGANVLTF. In DNA form, the CDR3 reads TGTGCCAGCAGCCCCCGTGTGGGATCTGGGGCCAACGTCCTGACTTTC.

The rearrangement joins TRBV12-3 or TRBV12-4 to TRBJ2-2; weak D call: TRBD1 (5 bases). CDR3 length: 13 residues. The V end was cut by 3 bases, the J end by 8 bases, with 10 bases between. This CDR3 reads CASSFRQFGELFF. DNA of the CDR3: TGTGCCAGCAGTTTCAGACAGTTTGGGGAGCTGTTTTTT.

This clonotype has a handful of counts. The chain carries TRBV12-3 or TRBV12-4 and TRBJ2-5, with TRBD2 identical over 7 bases. The CDR3 loop spans 14 amino acids. J was trimmed by 6 bases and V by 3 bases; bases with no gene match: 7. CDR3 protein: CASSFSGGVKTQYF. CDR3 in DNA: TGTGCCAGCAGTTTCTCGGGGGGAGTGAAGACCCAGTACTTC.

In DNA, the CDR3 is TGTGCCAGCAGCTTGTTCGGGACAGTCTACAATGAGCAGTTCTTC. Protein sequence: CASSLFGTVYNEQFF. The J gene is TRBJ2-1, the V gene TRBV5-6, with 7 bases fitting TRBD1. After removal of 1 base from V and 3 bases from J, the junction contained 4 bases not matched to a gene. Germline lookup yields CDR1 SGHDT and CDR2 YYEEEE. CDR3 length: 15 amino acids. Full variable domain (rest looked up from reference TRBV5-6 and TRBJ2-1): DAGVTQSPTHLIKTRGQQVTLRCSPKSGHDTVSWYQQALGQGPQFIFQYYEEEERQRGNFPDRFSGHQFPNYSSELNVNALLLGDSALYLCASSLFGTVYNEQFFGPGTRLTVL.

This clonotype has more than one count but fewer than ten. The V gene is TRBV4-2, the J gene TRBJ2-1; D may correspond to TRBD1 or TRBD2 (5 bases each). Germline V CDR1 and CDR2: LGHNA, YNFKEQ. The CDR3 is made up of 13 amino acids. V was pared by 7 bases and J by 7 bases, with 14 bases between. The CDR3 sequence is CASTLTGRNEQFF. CDR3 in DNA: TGTGCCAGCACCCTTACGGGGCGAAATGAGCAGTTCTTC.

The genes are TRBV6-2 or TRBV6-3 and TRBJ2-1, with D possibly matching TRBD2 (6 bases). Trimming shortened V by 4 bases and J by 12 bases, and 16 bases separated the two germline ends. The CDR3 spans 13 residues. CDR1 and CDR2 from the germline V gene are MNHEY and SVGEGT. The CDR3 spells CASSSWDFGRQFF. For the CDR3, the DNA is TGTGCCAGCAGTTCTTGGGACTTCGGACGGCAGTTCTTC.